A single T cell receptor beta chain is shown here with its context. This CDR3 is built from 14 residues. Per germline, CDR1 SGHDN and CDR2 FVKESK. These data are taken from a study of blood T cells in healthy people across ages. Primers used in a second PCR of roughly 7 to 12 cycles were a sample-barcoded 5' primer and a J-beta primer mix. TCRdb called the 5' RACE reads again in MiXCR, with one record for every CDR3 protein. This table holds some 850,000 distinct CDR3 sequences, approximately 24% found once. Separately, the same data were catalogued under a study of T cells of mothers and their children.

The sequencing sample was made of blood. This sequence joins TRBV14 and TRBJ2-5, with D perhaps matching TRBD1 (5 bases). The J call is doubtful: the DNA matches TRBJ2-1 better. The origin of this receptor is a boy younger than 18 in good health. The CDR3, as DNA: TGTGCCAGCAGCCGTGGGGCCCGTAACAATGAGCAGTTCTTC. As protein: CASSRGARNNEQFF.